This passage covers 31 T cell receptor beta chains from one sample sequenced in a study of T-cell memory formation after mild COVID-19 (dated by TCRdb to about 2021). Receptor amplification or capture employed 5' RACE. The listed sequencing device is Illumina NovaSeq 6000. TCRdb reran the public reads through fastp at Q25 and MiXCR, keeping productive beta chains. CDR3 protein sequences are deduplicated, and each keeps its most common genes and DNA. The table for this sample lists about 130,000 distinct CDR3 sequences; roughly 15% of them were counted only once. The ten largest clones take up roughly 14% of the sample. The source material was PBMCs or a T cell subset sorted from them (not recorded which). The receptors were sampled from an adult woman who had mild COVID-19 (a few samples of this study predate the infection). The sample titles of this study are shuffled in the database, so cell type and time point are left out; the donor was told from shared clones.

The gene calls are TRBV29-1 and TRBJ1-1; D unresolved. CDR1 and CDR2 (germline): SQVTM, ANQGSEA. The CDR3 spans 12 residues. V shed 4 bases and J shed 3 bases, with 9 bases lying between them. This CDR3 is CSVVRPDTEAFF. CDR3 DNA: TGCAGCGTTGTGAGACCGGACACTGAAGCTTTCTTT.

The chain links TRBV7-8 to TRBJ2-7; unclear D gene. The CDR3 totals 11 residues. Trimming took off 0 bases at V and 6 bases at J, with 3 bases between the two ends. CDR1 and CDR2 (germline): SGHVS, FQNEAQ. CDR3 sequence (DNA): TGTGCCAGCAGCTTAGCGTTCGAGCAGTACTTC. Translated: CASSLAFEQYF. Together with reference TRBV7-8 and TRBJ2-7, the CDR3 gives the full variable domain: GAGVSQSPRYKVAKRGQDVALRCDPISGHVSLFWYQQALGQGPEFLTYFQNEAQLDKSGLPSDRFFAERPEGSVSTLKIQRTQQEDSAVYLCASSLAFEQYFGPGTRLTVT.

This chain connects TRBV24-1 to TRBJ1-5; D is undetermined. V lost 6 bases, J lost 5 bases, and 16 bases lay in between. Germline assignment: CDR1 KGHDR and CDR2 SFDVKD. The CDR3 is made up of 15 amino acids. CDR3 DNA: TGTGCCACCAGTCCCCGCGAGGGTATCGATCAGCCCCAGCATTTT. It specifies CATSPREGIDQPQHF.

Only a few counts were recorded for this clonotype. The rearrangement links TRBV5-6 to TRBJ2-1, with 7 nucleotides matching TRBD1. Germline lookup yields CDR1 SGHDT and CDR2 YYEEEE. V was clipped by 4 bases and J by 8 bases; unmatched bases: 9. This CDR3 has 14 residues. CDR3 DNA: TGTGCCAGCAGCCCGCAGGGGGTTCTGGATGAGCAGTTCTTC. It specifies CASSPQGVLDEQFF. The full variable domain, with the rest looked up from reference TRBV5-6 and TRBJ2-1, is DAGVTQSPTHLIKTRGQQVTLRCSPKSGHDTVSWYQQALGQGPQFIFQYYEEEERQRGNFPDRFSGHQFPNYSSELNVNALLLGDSALYLCASSPQGVLDEQFFGPGTRLTVL.

A few counts support this clonotype. V and J are TRBV11-3 and TRBJ2-1; TRBD2 agrees at 9 bases. CDR3 length equals 15 residues. Germline CDR1 and CDR2: SGHNT and YENEEA. V was clipped by 5 bases and J by 4 bases; unmatched bases: 6. CDR3 nucleotide sequence: TGTGCCAGCAGCCCGCGACTAGCGGAATACAATGAGCAGTTCTTC. Protein sequence: CASSPRLAEYNEQFF.

The chain links TRBV20-1 to TRBJ1-1, with D unresolved. The CDR3 is 11 amino acids. Trimming cost V 5 bases and J 10 bases, with 14 bases left between them. Per the germline V gene, CDR1 is DFQATT and CDR2 is SNEGSKA (reference sequence). CDR3: CSALTWVGAFF. The DNA of the CDR3 is TGCAGTGCTCTTACGTGGGTCGGAGCTTTCTTT.

This clonotype has more than one count but fewer than ten. The chain joins TRBV5-1 to TRBJ1-1, with 7 bases identical to TRBD1. The V gene's germline CDR1 is SGHRS and CDR2 YFSETQ. V lost 0 bases to trimming and J lost 5 bases; unmatched junction nucleotides: 7. The CDR3 sequence is 15 residues long. The DNA of the CDR3 is TGCGCCAGCAGCTTGGGACAGGGTGGAAATACTGAAGCTTTCTTT. It encodes CASSLGQGGNTEAFF.

This clonotype was recorded a few times. The chain employs TRBV5-4 and TRBJ2-7, with a weak D call TRBD1 (5 bases). V was pared by 4 bases and J by 2 bases, with 16 bases between. Germline V gene sequence: CDR1 SGHNT, CDR2 YYREEE (reference sequence). This CDR3 region has 15 residues. The chain's CDR3 is CASSEWTKKAYEQYF. The CDR3 bases are TGTGCCAGCAGCGAATGGACAAAAAAAGCCTACGAGCAGTACTTC.

In this sample, this clonotype turned up a few times. This chain connects TRBV27 to TRBJ2-7; possibly TRBD1 for D (5 bases). Trimming took off 3 bases at V and 7 bases at J, with 13 bases between the two ends. The CDR3 is 13 residues long. Looked up from germline, CDR1 is MNHEY and CDR2 is SMNVEV (reference sequence). CDR3 in DNA: TGTGCCAGCAGTTTTGGCGCCTACAGGGAGCAGTACTTC. It specifies CASSFGAYREQYF.

The chain joins TRBV24-1 to TRBJ2-3, with 9 bases that match TRBD1. V lost 3 bases and J lost 2; bases outside the gene matches: 5. CDR1 is KGHDR, CDR2 SFDVKD, per germline. The CDR3 is made up of 16 amino acids. Here the CDR3 reads CATSDHRDRATDTQYF. CDR3 nucleotide sequence: TGTGCCACCAGTGATCACCGGGACAGGGCCACAGATACGCAGTATTTT.

This clonotype was recorded a few times. The chain recombines TRBV7-6 with TRBJ1-1; D may be TRBD1 (6 bases). V was shortened by 2 bases and J by 0 bases, with 13 bases between the two germline ends. This CDR3 contains 16 residues. Germline-derived CDR1 and CDR2 are SGHVS and FNYEAQ. CDR3 sequence reads: CASSLSAGEMNTEAFF. DNA of the CDR3: TGTGCCAGCAGCTTATCGGCAGGGGAGATGAACACTGAAGCTTTCTTT.

J is TRBJ1-4 and V is TRBV3-1, with D unresolved. In germline, CDR1 is LGHDT, CDR2 YNNKEL (reference sequence). CDR3 length equals 15 residues. V gave up 0 bases and J gave up 3 bases, with 8 bases separating them. CDR3 region: CASSQEVRSNEKLFF. The CDR3 DNA reads as TGTGCCAGCAGCCAAGAAGTTCGCTCTAATGAAAAACTGTTTTTT.

This clonotype was counted a few times. This rearrangement joins TRBV4-1 to TRBJ2-7; D perhaps matches TRBD1 (6 bases). The CDR3 runs to 13 residues. CDR1 MGHRA and CDR2 YSYEKL come from the germline V gene. Trimming took off 6 bases at V and 7 bases at J, with 16 bases between the two ends. This CDR3 is CASRKVGGWEQYF. The CDR3 DNA follows: TGCGCCAGCAGAAAGGTTGGGGGCTGGGAGCAGTACTTC.

This chain uses TRBV5-1 with TRBJ1-2; 8 bases map to TRBD1. The CDR3 has 16 residues. The V segment lost 2 bases and the J segment 1 base; nucleotides outside the gene matches: 7. Germline V gene sequence: CDR1 SGHRS, CDR2 YFSETQ. CDR3 DNA: TGCGCCAGCAGCTTAGGGGACAGGAGGCTTAACTATGGCTACACCTTC. This encodes CASSLGDRRLNYGYTF.

There are a few counts of this clonotype. The chain employs TRBV5-4 and TRBJ1-1; 7 positions agree with TRBD1. After removal of 1 base from V and 1 base from J, the junction contained 4 bases not matched to a gene. There are 15 residues in the CDR3. CDR1 is SGHNT, CDR2 YYREEE, per germline (reference sequence). This CDR3 reads CASSLRDRKNTEAFF. The CDR3 DNA is TGTGCCAGCAGCTTGCGGGACAGAAAGAACACTGAAGCTTTCTTT.

The J gene is TRBJ2-1, the V gene TRBV3-1, with TRBD1 identical over 7 bases. The germline CDR1 and CDR2 sequences are LGHDT and YNNKEL (reference sequence). The CDR3 covers 14 residues. V gave up 0 bases and J gave up 8 bases; unmatched junction bases: 4. The CDR3 region has the DNA TGTGCCAGCAGCCAAGACCCCACAGGGGATGAGCAGTTCTTC. As protein: CASSQDPTGDEQFF.

The chain uses TRBV7-2 and TRBJ1-1; D is uncertain. The germline V gene has CDR1 SGHTA and CDR2 FQGNSA. The CDR3 is 16 amino acids. Deletions cut 5 bases from V and 1 base from J, with 17 bases between. The CDR3 sequence is CASSPRFRQRNTEAFF. CDR3 DNA: TGTGCCAGCAGCCCTCGTTTTCGGCAGAGGAACACTGAAGCTTTCTTT.

V and J are TRBV19 and TRBJ2-1, with a tentative D call TRBD2 (5 bases). CDR1 is LNHDA, CDR2 SQIVND, per germline (reference sequence). The CDR3 extends over 12 amino acids. Deletions cut 10 bases from V and 1 base from J, with 8 bases between. CDR3 nucleotides: TGTGCCACCGGGATGTCCTACAATGAGCAGTTCTTC. It is translated as CATGMSYNEQFF. Drawing the rest from reference TRBV19 and TRBJ2-1, the complete variable domain is DGGITQSPKYLFRKEGQNVTLSCEQNLNHDAMYWYRQDPGQGLRLIYYSQIVNDFQKGDIAEGYSVSREKKESFPLTVTSAQKNPTAFYLCATGMSYNEQFFGPGTRLTVL.

In this sample, this clonotype turned up a few times. This rearrangement joins TRBV12-3 or TRBV12-4 to TRBJ2-3; tentative D call: TRBD1 (5 bases). The CDR3 length is 14 residues. The V end was cut by 7 bases, the J end by 4 bases, with 15 bases between. The CDR3 protein is CASNQGGDADTQYF. In DNA form, the CDR3 reads TGTGCCAGCAACCAGGGTGGAGATGCAGATACGCAGTATTTT.

This clonotype was picked up a small number of times. The chain employs TRBV6-6 and TRBJ1-3; 10 nucleotides line up with TRBD1. Germline CDR1 is MNHNY and CDR2 is SVGAGI (reference sequence). After removal of 4 bases from V and 4 bases from J, the junction contained 7 bases not matched to a gene. The CDR3 is made up of 16 amino acids. In nucleotides, the CDR3 is TGTGCCAGCAGTTCCGGGACAGGGGTCTCCGGAAACACCATATATTTT. Encoded protein: CASSSGTGVSGNTIYF.

The rearrangement joins TRBV20-1 to TRBJ2-5; D not certain. The germline gives CDR1 DFQATT, CDR2 SNEGSKA (reference sequence). The CDR3 runs to 11 residues. V lost 8 bases to trimming and J lost 4 bases, with 11 bases between them. In DNA, the CDR3 is TGCAGTACACATGCGCCAGAGACCCAGTACTTC. Amino acid sequence: CSTHAPETQYF.

This chain joins TRBV5-6 and TRBJ2-5, with D maybe TRBD2 (5 bases). The CDR3 runs 17 residues. The V and J ends lost 2 bases and 2 bases respectively, with 19 bases between them. CDR1 is SGHDT, CDR2 YYEEEE, per germline. CDR3 nucleotides: TGTGCCAGCAGCTTCCTACTAGAGATGTCTGGTCAAGAGACCCAGTACTTC. This codes for CASSFLLEMSGQETQYF.

The chain joins TRBV7-9 to TRBJ1-1; 10 bases map to TRBD1. The V gene end was trimmed by 1 base and the J gene end by 5 bases; junction bases not matched to a gene: 4. In germline, CDR1 is SEHNR, CDR2 FQNEAQ (reference sequence). CDR3 length: 15 residues. The CDR3 is CASSLDRTGGTEAFF. DNA of the CDR3: TGTGCCAGCAGCTTAGACCGGACAGGGGGGACTGAAGCTTTCTTT.

This clonotype was observed a few times. This sequence joins TRBV4-1 and TRBJ2-3; 15 positions match TRBD2. Germline V CDR1 and CDR2: MGHRA, YSYEKL. With V trimmed by 6 bases and J by 3 bases, 10 bases remained unmatched. This CDR3 contains 18 residues. The CDR3 protein is CASRGIGTSGGRTDTQYF. The CDR3 DNA follows: TGCGCCAGCAGGGGCATAGGGACTAGCGGGGGGCGGACAGATACGCAGTATTTT.

This clonotype was recorded a few times. The gene calls are TRBV5-1 and TRBJ2-3, with D unclear. Trimming stripped 4 bases from V and 4 bases from J, with 7 bases between. CDR3 length: 12 residues. Germline assignment: CDR1 SGHRS and CDR2 YFSETQ. The CDR3 sequence is CASSANSDTQYF. Written as DNA, the CDR3 is TGCGCCAGCAGCGCGAACTCAGATACGCAGTATTTT. Full variable domain (outside the CDR3, taken from reference TRBV5-1 and TRBJ2-3): KAGVTQTPRYLIKTRGQQVTLSCSPISGHRSVSWYQQTPGQGLQFLFEYFSETQRNKGNFPGRFSGRQFSNSRSEMNVSTLELGDSALYLCASSANSDTQYFGPGTRLTVL.

In this sample, this clonotype turned up many times. The gene calls are TRBV6-5 and TRBJ2-7, with D possibly being TRBD1 (5 bases). V was shortened by 5 bases and J by 3 bases, with 8 bases between the two germline ends. Germline-derived CDR1 and CDR2 are MNHEY and SVGAGI. This CDR3 contains 12 residues. CDR3 loop: CASSPGIYEQYF. Here the CDR3 DNA reads TGTGCCAGCAGTCCAGGGATCTACGAGCAGTACTTC.

The chain has TRBV7-8 and TRBJ2-5; 9 bases line up with TRBD1. The V and J ends lost 5 bases and 4 bases, in that order; junction bases with no gene match: 5. CDR1 SGHVS and CDR2 FQNEAQ come from the germline V gene. CDR3 length: 14 amino acids. CDR3 coding DNA: TGTGCCAGCAGCGGACAGGGGATTCGAGAGACCCAGTACTTC. Translation: CASSGQGIRETQYF.

This clonotype was seen a few times. The chain has TRBV24-1 and TRBJ2-2; TRBD2 is a possible D gene (5 bases). This CDR3 has 15 amino acids. Trimming took off 5 bases at V and 2 bases at J, with 11 bases between the two ends. The germline gives CDR1 KGHDR, CDR2 SFDVKD. The CDR3 loop is CATSVGSANTGELFF. The CDR3 DNA reads as TGTGCCACCAGTGTTGGTAGCGCTAACACCGGGGAGCTGTTTTTT.

This clonotype was counted at least ten times. CDR3 bases: TGTGCCAGCAGTTCCGGGACAGGATTTTCCTACGAGCAGTACTTC. This gives the protein CASSSGTGFSYEQYF. The chain couples TRBV6-6 to TRBJ2-7; TRBD1 agrees at 8 bases. The ends lost 4 bases at V and 1 base at J; junction bases unmatched: 6. This CDR3 has 15 amino acids. Looked up from germline, CDR1 is MNHNY and CDR2 is SVGAGI (reference sequence).

DNA for the CDR3: TGTGCCAGCAGCGTAGGAGTAGGGAGTGAGCAGTTCTTC. Its protein product is CASSVGVGSEQFF. V gene TRBV9 combines with J gene TRBJ2-1; weak D call: TRBD2 (5 bases). V lost 0 bases and J 9 bases, leaving 10 bases between the germline ends. The germline CDR1 and CDR2 sequences are SGDLS and YYNGEE. The CDR3 covers 13 residues.

The chain links TRBV7-2 to TRBJ1-2, with D unresolved. The CDR3 consists of 11 residues. From germline, CDR1 is SGHTA and CDR2 FQGNSA. Trimming cost V 4 bases and J 8 bases, with 8 bases left between them. The CDR3 coding sequence is TGTGCCAGCAGCTCCCTTGGGGGCTACACCTTC. Residues: CASSSLGGYTF.